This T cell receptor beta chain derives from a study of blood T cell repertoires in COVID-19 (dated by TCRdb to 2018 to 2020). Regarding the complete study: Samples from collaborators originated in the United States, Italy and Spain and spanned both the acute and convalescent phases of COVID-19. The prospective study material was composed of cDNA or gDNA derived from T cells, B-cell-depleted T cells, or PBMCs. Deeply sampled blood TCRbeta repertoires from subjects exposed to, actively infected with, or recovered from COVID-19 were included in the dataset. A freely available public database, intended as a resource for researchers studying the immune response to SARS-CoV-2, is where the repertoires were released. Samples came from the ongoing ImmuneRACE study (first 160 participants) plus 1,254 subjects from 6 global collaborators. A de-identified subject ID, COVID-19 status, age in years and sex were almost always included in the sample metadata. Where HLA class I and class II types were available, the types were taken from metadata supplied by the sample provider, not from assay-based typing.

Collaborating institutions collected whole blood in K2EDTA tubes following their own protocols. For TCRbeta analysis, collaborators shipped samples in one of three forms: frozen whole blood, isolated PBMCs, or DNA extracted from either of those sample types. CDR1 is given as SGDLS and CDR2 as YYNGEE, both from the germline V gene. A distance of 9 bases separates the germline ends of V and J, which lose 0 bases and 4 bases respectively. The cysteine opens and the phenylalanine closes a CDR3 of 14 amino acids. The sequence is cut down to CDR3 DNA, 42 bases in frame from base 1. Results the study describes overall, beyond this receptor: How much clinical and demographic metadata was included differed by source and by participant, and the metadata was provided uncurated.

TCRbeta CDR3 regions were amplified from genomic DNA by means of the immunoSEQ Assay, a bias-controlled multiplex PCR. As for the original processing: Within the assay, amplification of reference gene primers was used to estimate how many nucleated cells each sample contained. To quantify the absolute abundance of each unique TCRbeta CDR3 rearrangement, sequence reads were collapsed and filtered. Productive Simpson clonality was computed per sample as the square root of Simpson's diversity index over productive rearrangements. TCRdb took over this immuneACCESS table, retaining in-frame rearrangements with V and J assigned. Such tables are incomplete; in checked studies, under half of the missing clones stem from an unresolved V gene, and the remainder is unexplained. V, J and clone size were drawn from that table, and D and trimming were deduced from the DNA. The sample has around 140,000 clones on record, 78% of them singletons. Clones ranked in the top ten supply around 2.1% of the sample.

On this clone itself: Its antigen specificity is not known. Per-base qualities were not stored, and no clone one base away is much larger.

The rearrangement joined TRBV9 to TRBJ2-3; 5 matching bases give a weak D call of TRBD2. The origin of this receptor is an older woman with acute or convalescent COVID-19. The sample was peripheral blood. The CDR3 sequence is CASSVGGQADTQYF. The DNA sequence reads TGTGCCAGCAGCGTAGGAGGGCAGGCAGATACGCAGTATTTT.